The 28 T cell receptor beta chains reported below all come from one sample, sequenced in a study of cytomegalovirus exposure and HLA in healthy donors. The PCR was carried out with 60 Vbeta primers and 13 Jbeta primers. The repertoire was sequenced with immunoSEQ multiplex PCR; TCRdb's copy has only in-frame clones and lacks some. In the table there are fewer than 250,000 clones, about 79% of which are singletons. The sample comprised PBMCs. These receptors originate from a man between 18 and 29 years old in good health and CMV-seronegative.

This chain connects TRBV21-1 to TRBJ2-7; the D segment call TRBD1 is taken from the table without a DNA check. TRBV21-1 is a pseudogene. The CDR3 spans 17 residues. The DNA for the CDR3 is TGTGCCAGCAGCGGGACAGGCCTCCCACGGGATTCCTACGAGCAGTACTTC. Translated: CASSGTGLPRDSYEQYF.

The J gene is TRBJ1-1, the V gene TRBV6-1, with 10 positions matching TRBD1. The CDR3 runs 15 residues. V was clipped by 5 bases and J by 6 bases; unmatched bases: 9. The germline V gene has CDR1 MNHNS and CDR2 SASEGT. The CDR3 loop reads CASSSRQGARPEAFF. As DNA, the CDR3 is TGTGCCAGCAGTTCCCGACAGGGGGCGCGACCTGAAGCTTTCTTT.

The J gene is TRBJ2-3, the V gene TRBV30, with no clear D. Per germline, CDR1 GTSNPN and CDR2 SVGIG (reference sequence). There are 11 residues in the CDR3. V lost 5 bases and J 5 bases, leaving 8 bases between the germline ends. The CDR3 reads CAWEPGDTQYF. The CDR3 DNA reads TGTGCCTGGGAGCCGGGAGATACGCAGTATTTT. Together with reference TRBV30 and TRBJ2-3, the CDR3 gives the full variable domain: SQTIHQWPATLVQPVGSPLSLECTVEGTSNPNLYWYRQAAGRGLQLLFYSVGIGQISSEVPQNLSASRPQDRQFILSSKKLLLSDSGFYLCAWEPGDTQYFGPGTRLTVL.

This chain's CDR3 is CASSVGPAVYNEQFF. Here the CDR3 DNA reads TGTGCCAGCAGCGTAGGCCCAGCGGTCTACAATGAGCAGTTCTTC. This chain joins TRBV9 and TRBJ2-1; D is possibly TRBD2 (5 bases). The CDR3 is 15 residues long. Germline loops: CDR1 SGDLS, CDR2 YYNGEE. The ends were cut back, 0 bases at V and 3 bases at J, with 10 bases in the middle.

The chain carries TRBV9 and TRBJ1-1; D possibly corresponds to TRBD1 (5 bases). Germline V lookup: CDR1 SGDLS, CDR2 YYNGEE. The CDR3 contains 13 residues. Deletions cut 4 bases from V and 3 bases from J, with 10 bases between. This CDR3 reads CASSTGPHTEAFF. DNA for the CDR3: TGTGCCAGCAGCACAGGCCCCCACACTGAAGCTTTCTTT.

V and J are TRBV28 and TRBJ1-2; D may be TRBD1 (6 bases). The CDR3 spans 15 residues. The V gene lost 7 bases and the J gene lost 4 bases, with 19 bases spanning the gap. Germline CDR1 MDHEN, CDR2 SYDVKM. Written as DNA, the CDR3 is TGTGCCAGCATTATCGAGGGTGAAGGGGGCTATGGCTACACCTTC. This translates into CASIIEGEGGYGYTF.

This chain joins TRBV7-3 and TRBJ1-1, with D possibly matching TRBD1 (6 bases). The CDR3 sequence is 12 residues long. Trimming took 2 bases from V and 8 from J, leaving 9 bases between them. Per germline, CDR1 SGHTA and CDR2 FQGTGA. CDR3 sequence (DNA): TGTGCCAGCAGCTTAGAGGACAGCGAAGCTTTCTTT. Its translation is CASSLEDSEAFF.

The CDR3 spells CASSLANGGAFF. In DNA, the CDR3 is TGTGCCAGCAGTCTGGCGAACGGGGGAGCTTTCTTT. The J gene is TRBJ1-1, the V gene TRBV5-6; D perhaps matches TRBD1 (5 bases). The CDR3 spans 12 residues. Between the trimmed V and J ends, which lost 5 bases and 10 bases, there was a span of 15 bases. CDR1 is SGHDT, CDR2 YYEEEE, per germline.

This chain connects TRBV7-2 to TRBJ1-6; 9 positions agree with TRBD1. Germline lookup yields CDR1 SGHTA and CDR2 FQGNSA. This CDR3 has 17 residues. V dropped 0 bases and J dropped 10; count of bases not matched to a gene: 10. The CDR3 region has the DNA TGTGCCAGCAGCTTAGCTTCGGGACAGGGAAGAGGGTCACCCCTCCACTTT. This sequence encodes CASSLASGQGRGSPLHF.

The V gene is TRBV19, the J gene TRBJ1-5; 8 bases match TRBD1. There are 16 residues in the CDR3. Germline CDR1 reads LNHDA; CDR2 reads SQIVND (reference sequence). Trimming took 6 bases from V and 4 from J; bases not matched to a gene: 11. The CDR3 DNA reads TGTGCCAGTAGGTACCAGGGGGCCCTGAATAATCAGCCCCAGCATTTT. As protein: CASRYQGALNNQPQHF.

V is TRBV6-5 and J is TRBJ1-1; weak D call: TRBD1 (6 bases). The CDR3 extends over 16 amino acids. Germline CDR1 reads MNHEY; CDR2 reads SVGAGI. V was pared by 1 base and J by 4 bases, with 16 bases between. The CDR3 reads CASSYFGQGQGTEAFF. CDR3 DNA sequence: TGTGCCAGCAGTTACTTCGGTCAGGGGCAGGGCACTGAAGCTTTCTTT.

The chain links TRBV4-3 to TRBJ2-2; tentatively, D is TRBD2 (5 bases). V was clipped by 1 base and J by 4 bases, with 16 bases between them. This CDR3 has 17 amino acids. Germline CDR1 is LGHNA and CDR2 is YSLEER. The CDR3 sequence: CASSQVPGGGGTGELFF. The CDR3 DNA reads TGCGCCAGCAGCCAAGTTCCAGGAGGAGGCGGCACCGGGGAGCTGTTTTTT.

This clone was seen once. The chain couples TRBV5-1 to TRBJ1-1, with D hard to call. Looked up from germline, CDR1 is SGHRS and CDR2 is YFSETQ. V was shortened by 0 bases and J by 1 base, with 7 bases between the two germline ends. There are 14 residues in the CDR3. The CDR3 reads CASSLEYRNTEAFF. Written as DNA, the CDR3 is TGCGCCAGCAGCTTGGAATACAGGAACACTGAAGCTTTCTTT.

The rearrangement joins TRBV7-6 to TRBJ2-1; maybe TRBD1 (5 bases). This CDR3 is built from 15 residues. Trimming took 2 bases from V and 7 from J, leaving 15 bases between them. The germline V gene has CDR1 SGHVS and CDR2 FNYEAQ. The CDR3 sequence is CASSLRQGLRNEQFF. The CDR3 DNA sequence: TGTGCCAGCAGCTTACGGCAGGGTCTGAGAAATGAGCAGTTCTTC.

This sequence joins TRBV19 and TRBJ2-7; TRBD2 matches 9 bases. The V gene end was trimmed by 5 bases and the J gene end by 7 bases; junction bases not matched to a gene: 9. The CDR3 is 14 residues long. Germline assignment: CDR1 LNHDA and CDR2 SQIVND (reference sequence). CDR3 amino acids: CASSVAGGPGEQYF. As DNA, the CDR3 is TGTGCCAGTAGTGTGGCGGGGGGGCCGGGGGAGCAGTACTTC. The complete variable domain, with remaining parts taken from reference TRBV19 and TRBJ2-7, reads DGGITQSPKYLFRKEGQNVTLSCEQNLNHDAMYWYRQDPGQGLRLIYYSQIVNDFQKGDIAEGYSVSREKKESFPLTVTSAQKNPTAFYLCASSVAGGPGEQYFGPGTRLTVT.

There are a few counts of this clone. The chain carries TRBV5-5 and TRBJ2-5; 7 bases align to TRBD2. Unmatched junction bases numbered 6, after V lost 1 base and J lost 3 bases. This CDR3 comprises 15 residues. Per germline, CDR1 SGHKS and CDR2 YYEKEE (reference sequence). In DNA form, the CDR3 reads TGTGCCAGCAGCTTGTCTAGCGGTATCGAAGAGACCCAGTACTTC. Its translation is CASSLSSGIEETQYF.

V gene TRBV28 combines with J gene TRBJ1-5, with 8 bases identical to TRBD1. Germline-derived CDR1 and CDR2 are MDHEN and SYDVKM. With 7 bases clipped from V and 4 bases from J, the junction kept 15 bases outside the gene matches. This CDR3 region has 17 residues. CDR3 sequence (DNA): TGTGCCAGCACCGTTGGTTGGGACAGGCACAAAAATCAGCCCCAGCATTTT. This translates into CASTVGWDRHKNQPQHF.

This clone was seen a few times. V gene TRBV5-1 combines with J gene TRBJ2-7; 8 bases line up with TRBD1. J lost 7 bases, V lost 3 bases, and 9 bases had no gene match. Germline CDR1 SGHRS, CDR2 YFSETQ. The CDR3 has 14 amino acids. The CDR3 reads CASSSGQAAVEQYF. The CDR3 DNA follows: TGCGCCAGCAGCTCGGGACAGGCCGCCGTGGAGCAGTACTTC.

The gene calls are TRBV9 and TRBJ2-1; perhaps TRBD2 as D (6 bases). Trimming stripped 0 bases from V and 5 bases from J, with 12 bases between. Germline loops: CDR1 SGDLS, CDR2 YYNGEE. This CDR3 comprises 15 residues. The CDR3: CASSVVPGVNNEQFF. CDR3 nucleotide sequence: TGTGCCAGCAGCGTAGTTCCGGGAGTTAACAATGAGCAGTTCTTC.

The chain joins TRBV7-2 to TRBJ2-7; perhaps TRBD2 as D (5 bases). Germline V gives CDR1 SGHTA, CDR2 FQGNSA. The V end was cut by 5 bases, the J end by 7 bases, with 12 bases between. This CDR3 spans 12 amino acids. The CDR3 sequence is CASSPQADEQYF. The DNA of the CDR3 is TGTGCCAGCAGCCCCCAAGCGGATGAGCAGTACTTC.

The CDR3 region is CAIGVVGGFYNEQFF. CDR3 bases: TGTGCCATAGGTGTAGTGGGGGGGTTTTACAATGAGCAGTTCTTC. The rearrangement uses TRBV27 and TRBJ2-1; the match to TRBD2 covers 7 bases. Germline assignment: CDR1 MNHEY and CDR2 SMNVEV (reference sequence). V was clipped by 10 bases and J by 4 bases; unmatched bases: 13. The length of the CDR3 is 15 residues.

The rearrangement joins TRBV5-1 to TRBJ2-5; 9 bases are a match to TRBD1. The V gene end was trimmed by 4 bases and the J gene end by 2 bases; junction bases not matched to a gene: 12. The CDR3 has 17 amino acids. In germline, CDR1 is SGHRS, CDR2 YFSETQ. The CDR3 DNA reads as TGCGCCAGCAGCCAATTACCGGGACAGGGAATACAAGAGACCCAGTACTTC. Encoded protein: CASSQLPGQGIQETQYF.

This chain's CDR3 is CASSPGQLRNYGYTF. The DNA of the CDR3 is TGTGCCAGCAGCCCGGGACAGCTAAGAAACTATGGCTACACCTTC. The V and J genes are TRBV5-6 and TRBJ1-2; 7 bases line up with TRBD1. J gave up 2 bases and V 4 bases, and 8 bases lay outside the gene matches. Per germline, CDR1 SGHDT and CDR2 YYEEEE. The CDR3 is 15 residues long. The variable domain in full, completed from reference TRBV5-6 and TRBJ1-2, reads DAGVTQSPTHLIKTRGQQVTLRCSPKSGHDTVSWYQQALGQGPQFIFQYYEEEERQRGNFPDRFSGHQFPNYSSELNVNALLLGDSALYLCASSPGQLRNYGYTFGSGTRLTVV.

CDR3 sequence: CASSVGTAETQYF. Here the CDR3 DNA reads TGTGCCAGCAGCGTCGGGACAGCGGAGACCCAGTACTTC. The chain combines TRBV28 with TRBJ2-5; 7 bases fit TRBD1. The CDR3 runs to 13 residues. CDR1 and CDR2 from the germline V gene are MDHEN and SYDVKM. Unmatched junction bases numbered 6, after V lost 6 bases and J lost 5 bases.

CDR3 residues: CASSHRDRSYRSTDTQYF. CDR3 coding DNA: TGTGCCAGCAGCCACAGGGACAGAAGCTACCGGAGCACAGATACGCAGTATTTT. V usage is TRBV5-6 and J usage is TRBJ2-3, with 7 nucleotides matching TRBD1. V shed 4 bases and J 0 bases; nucleotides not matched to a gene: 14. The CDR3 loop spans 18 amino acids. Germline CDR1 SGHDT, CDR2 YYEEEE.

This chain uses TRBV19 with TRBJ2-3, with 14 bases that match TRBD2. The CDR3 length is 17 residues. With 7 bases clipped from V and 2 bases from J, the junction kept 8 bases outside the gene matches. Germline loops: CDR1 LNHDA, CDR2 SQIVND (reference sequence). CDR3 protein: CASNLRLAGGSTDTQYF. In DNA, the CDR3 is TGTGCCAGTAATTTGCGACTAGCGGGAGGGTCCACAGATACGCAGTATTTT. Using reference TRBV19 and TRBJ2-3 for the parts outside the CDR3, the full variable domain is DGGITQSPKYLFRKEGQNVTLSCEQNLNHDAMYWYRQDPGQGLRLIYYSQIVNDFQKGDIAEGYSVSREKKESFPLTVTSAQKNPTAFYLCASNLRLAGGSTDTQYFGPGTRLTVL.

The chain carries TRBV29-1 and TRBJ1-2, with 7 bases fitting TRBD1. V was clipped by 2 bases and J by 4 bases; unmatched bases: 1. CDR1 is SQVTM and CDR2 is ANQGSEA in the germline V gene. The CDR3 has 12 residues. The CDR3 region is CSVETGVYGYTF. The CDR3 coding sequence is TGCAGCGTTGAAACAGGGGTCTATGGCTACACCTTC.

The chain carries TRBV9 and TRBJ2-7, with TRBD1 identical over 8 bases. The germline CDR1 and CDR2 sequences are SGDLS and YYNGEE. The CDR3 totals 14 residues. V gave up 2 bases and J gave up 2 bases; unmatched junction bases: 3. The CDR3 DNA reads TGTGCCAGCAGCGTGGGACAGGTTCCCTACGAGCAGTACTTC. Residues: CASSVGQVPYEQYF.